This TCR beta chain is from a study of T cell responses to AZD1222 COVID-19 vaccine. Study-level results: Only 5 or 6 people who got AZD1222 tested seropositive at baseline. The sample set comprised mostly white British donors with more females, and clonal diversity was possibly underestimated. Close to half of all spike-specific TCRs reportedly target regions of the variants that are unmutated.

Second-dose schedules of about 4 or about 12 weeks were combined. Some clones are missing from TCRdb's copy, which holds only in-frame ones; the method was immunoSEQ multiplex PCR. The table includes 150,000 to 200,000 clones, approximately 89% detected once. A note on this clone: As yet, its antigen is unknown.

This TCR derives from an adult who received the AZD1222 COVID-19 vaccine. Sample: peripheral blood, taken 28 days after the second AZD1222 dose.

CDR3 coding DNA: TGCGCCAGCAGCATGAGTGGATCCGGGGAGCTGTTTTTT. It translates to CASSMSGSGELFF. V is TRBV10-2 and J is TRBJ2-2; D gene ambiguous. Germline lookup yields CDR1 WSHSY and CDR2 SAAADI. V was clipped by 6 bases and J by 6 bases, with 11 bases between them. This CDR3 spans 13 amino acids.